These T cell receptor beta chains were read from a single sample in a study of T cell responses to AZD1222 COVID-19 vaccine. Profiling relied on immunoSEQ multiplex PCR, and the TCRdb table lists in-frame clones only, not all of them. This sample yields tens of thousands of clones, of which around 85% are seen a single time; 26% belongs to the top ten. The source was peripheral blood, collected 28 days after the second AZD1222 dose. The origin of the receptors is an adult who received the AZD1222 COVID-19 vaccine. Each CDR3 is given with its conserved first and last residue. D genes are given only for firm matches. Part of the rows lack a size; the others show once, few, many or a class for expanded clones.

clone_size	d_call	v_call	j_call	cdr3_aa	cdr3_nt
-	TRBD2	TRBV28	TRBJ2-1	CASSFSTSGRVNEQFF	TGTGCCAGCAGTTTTTCAACTAGCGGGAGAGTCAATGAGCAGTTCTTC
once	-	TRBV4-3	TRBJ1-4	CASSPGGGQTNEKLFF	TGCGCCAGCAGCCCAGGCGGGGGACAAACTAATGAAAAACTGTTTTTT
few	-	TRBV19	TRBJ1-1	CASSSHTNTEAFF	TGTGCCAGTAGTAGCCACACAAACACTGAAGCTTTCTTT
-	-	TRBV7-9	TRBJ1-1	CASSLYGADIATEAFF	TGTGCCAGCAGCTTATACGGCGCGGATATAGCCACTGAAGCTTTCTTT
few	TRBD2	TRBV9	TRBJ2-3	CASSFGLAGGADTQYF	TGTGCCAGCAGCTTCGGACTAGCGGGAGGAGCAGATACGCAGTATTTT
-	TRBD1	TRBV6-2/TRBV6-3	TRBJ1-5	CASSSRTGRDQPQHF	TGTGCCAGCAGTTCGCGGACAGGGCGCGATCAGCCCCAGCATTTT
-	-	TRBV14	TRBJ1-3	CASSRFGGNTIYF	TGTGCCAGCAGCCGCTTTGGAGGAAACACCATATATTTT
-	-	TRBV5-6	TRBJ2-5	CASSGRDIPGETQYF	TGTGCCAGCAGCGGAAGGGACATCCCGGGAGAGACCCAGTACTTC
-	TRBD2	TRBV19	TRBJ2-7	CASSRAGGHEQYF	TGTGCCAGTAGTAGAGCGGGAGGCCACGAGCAGTACTTC
-	TRBD1	TRBV6-4	TRBJ2-1	CASSEGDREYNEQFF	TGTGCCAGCAGTGAGGGCGACAGGGAGTACAATGAGCAGTTCTTC
once	TRBD2	TRBV7-2	TRBJ2-2	CASSISGSNTGELFF	TGTGCCAGCAGCATTAGCGGGAGTAACACCGGGGAGCTGTTTTTT
-	-	TRBV7-2	TRBJ1-6	CASSLSSYNSPLHF	TGTGCCAGCAGCTTATCCTCCTATAATTCACCCCTCCACTTT
-	-	TRBV19	TRBJ2-4	CASSVITANAKNIQYF	TGTGCCAGTTCCGTAATCACGGCGAACGCTAAAAACATTCAGTACTTC
-	-	TRBV4-3	TRBJ1-3	CASSQGPGSTIYF	TGCGCCAGCAGCCAAGGTCCGGGGAGCACCATATATTTT
-	TRBD2	TRBV7-3	TRBJ2-5	CASSSVAGGLQETQYF	TGTGCCAGCAGCTCGGTAGCGGGAGGCCTACAAGAGACCCAGTACTTC
-	-	TRBV25-1	TRBJ2-7	CASSRTAAYEQYF	TGTGCCAGCAGTAGGACAGCTGCCTACGAGCAGTACTTC
-	-	TRBV21-1	TRBJ1-1	CATPRRGNTEAFF	TGTGCCACCCCTCGGCGGGGGAACACTGAAGCTTTCTTT
few	-	TRBV2	TRBJ2-2	CATRSQGTEELFF	TGTGCCACCCGATCGCAGGGCACGGAGGAGCTGTTTTTT
-	-	TRBV19	TRBJ1-4	CASSSSGARGEKLFF	TGTGCCAGTAGTTCCTCGGGGGCCCGGGGTGAAAAACTGTTTTTT
-	-	TRBV4-3	TRBJ2-7	CASSQEVSVGATSDEQYF	TGCGCCAGCAGCCAAGAAGTCTCGGTGGGAGCAACATCGGATGAGCAGTACTTC
-	-	TRBV19	TRBJ2-1	CASSERSSYNEQFF	TGTGCCAGTAGTGAGCGGAGCTCCTACAATGAGCAGTTCTTC
few	-	TRBV11-3	TRBJ2-2	CASSLDQAGELFF	TGTGCCAGCAGCTTAGATCAGGCGGGGGAGCTGTTTTTT
-	-	TRBV19	TRBJ2-5	CASKRSAVGGGTQYF	TGTGCCTCAAAGAGGTCGGCAGTGGGTGGTGGGACCCAGTACTTC
-	TRBD1	TRBV9	TRBJ1-2	CASSPGDSQSYGYTF	TGTGCCAGCAGCCCGGGGGACAGTCAAAGCTATGGCTACACCTTC
-	-	TRBV15	TRBJ1-5	CATSREGTRNQPQHF	TGTGCCACCAGCAGAGAGGGGACAAGAAATCAGCCCCAGCATTTT
-	-	TRBV4-3	TRBJ1-2	CASSPGPNYGYTF	TGCGCCAGCAGCCCTGGACCCAACTATGGCTACACCTTC
-	-	TRBV30	TRBJ1-5	CAWTFARGQPQHF	TGTGCCTGGACTTTCGCCCGGGGCCAGCCCCAGCATTTT
-	-	TRBV19	TRBJ1-1	CASSISSGRGLNTEAFF	TGTGCCAGTAGTATATCGTCGGGGAGGGGACTGAACACTGAAGCTTTCTTT
-	TRBD1	TRBV5-1	TRBJ1-1	CASSSPTGGWGVGTEAFF	TGCGCCAGCAGCTCCCCGACAGGGGGCTGGGGGGTGGGCACTGAAGCTTTCTTT
-	TRBD2	TRBV4-2	TRBJ2-3	CASSPGFVAGLSTDTQYF	TGTGCCAGCAGCCCCGGCTTTGTAGCGGGCCTAAGCACAGATACGCAGTATTTT
-	-	TRBV3-1/TRBV3-2	TRBJ1-1	CASSQGPSPAFF	TGTGCCAGCAGCCAAGGCCCATCTCCAGCTTTCTTT
-	-	TRBV6-5	TRBJ1-4	CASSRDREKLFF	TGTGCCAGCAGCAGGGACCGTGAAAAACTGTTTTTT
-	TRBD2	TRBV4-3	TRBJ2-7	CASSQDLGPSGAPYEQYF	TGCGCCAGCAGCCAAGATCTAGGACCTAGCGGGGCACCCTACGAGCAGTACTTC
-	-	TRBV7-9	TRBJ2-4	CASNRPTGPKNIQYF	TGTGCCAGCAACCGACCTACAGGGCCCAAAAACATTCAGTACTTC
-	-	TRBV19	TRBJ2-1	CASRDQSLNEQFF	TGTGCCAGCCGGGACCAGAGTTTGAATGAGCAGTTCTTC
-	-	TRBV2	TRBJ2-2	CASSGYRNTGELFF	TGTGCCAGCAGTGGCTATCGAAACACCGGGGAGCTGTTTTTT
-	-	TRBV11-2	TRBJ2-3	CASSPGQLSTDTQYF	TGTGCCAGCAGCCCCGGGCAGCTAAGCACAGATACGCAGTATTTT
-	-	TRBV7-9	TRBJ2-7	CASSLGDPSGEQYF	TGTGCCAGCAGCTTAGGGGACCCAAGCGGGGAGCAGTACTTC
few	-	TRBV28	TRBJ1-5	CASRITGLGQPQHF	TGTGCCAGCAGAATAACAGGATTAGGCCAGCCCCAGCATTTT